This T cell receptor beta chain appears in the sequencing data of a study of T-cell memory formation after mild COVID-19. Study-wide findings and caveats: A second wave expanding day 15 to 37 was CD4+-biased; contracting clones were balanced.

Via MiXCR, TCRdb re-called the 5' RACE reads, giving one row per CDR3 protein. Among 550,000 to 600,000 distinct CDR3 sequences listed, roughly 20% were seen once. Looked up from germline, CDR1 is DFQATT and CDR2 is SNEGSKA (reference sequence). Trimming left V 6 bases short and J 6 bases short, with 9 bases between. The CDR3 totals 10 residues. This clonotype came up a few times. Its antigen is currently unknown. Sequencing used PBMCs or a T cell subset sorted from them (not recorded which). The TCR originated in an adult woman who had mild COVID-19 (a few samples of this study predate the infection). Cell type and time point are not known. V usage is TRBV20-1 and J usage is TRBJ2-7; D unresolved. CDR3 DNA sequence: TGCAGTGCAGCAGGTGGCGAGCAGTACTTC. Residues: CSAAGGEQYF.